This is a list of T cell receptor beta chains from one sample in a study of cytomegalovirus exposure and HLA in healthy donors. Repertoires were generated with immunoSEQ multiplex PCR, while TCRdb's copy carries only in-frame clones and drops some. This sample yields 89,000 or so clones, of which roughly 92% are seen a single time; about 1.1% belongs to the top ten. The specimen was PBMCs. The receptor source for this set is a woman aged 30 to 39 in good health and CMV-seropositive. Each CDR3 is given with its conserved first and last residue. The order of the fields is D gene, J gene, V gene, clone size, CDR3 protein, CDR3 DNA. D genes are given only for firm matches. Clone size is stated in some rows and not others, as once, few, many or a class when expanded.

-	TRBJ1-1	TRBV28	few	CASSLRDIETFF	TGTGCCAGCAGTTTAAGGGACATAGAGACTTTCTTT
-	TRBJ2-5	TRBV27	-	CASSFALGKFYF	TGTGCCAGCAGTTTCGCCCTCGGGAAGTTTTACTTC
-	TRBJ2-2	TRBV28	-	CAGRGAGSTGELFF	TGTGCCGGCCGAGGTGCGGGAAGCACCGGGGAGCTGTTTTTT
-	TRBJ1-2	TRBV5-6	-	CASSLGRGRVGYTF	TGTGCCAGCAGCTTGGGCAGGGGTCGAGTTGGCTACACCTTC
-	TRBJ1-5	TRBV30	-	CAWSPGVGNQPQHF	TGTGCCTGGAGCCCGGGGGTGGGGAATCAGCCCCAGCATTTT
TRBD2	TRBJ2-3	TRBV28	once	CASSVVGTSGNTQYF	TGTGCCAGCAGTGTGGTAGGGACTAGCGGAAATACGCAGTATTTT
-	TRBJ2-7	TRBV28	-	CASSLNVQEQYF	TGTGCCAGCAGTTTAAATGTCCAAGAGCAGTACTTC
-	TRBJ2-7	TRBV4-3	-	CASSQDADSSYEQYF	TGCGCCAGCAGCCAAGATGCGGACTCCTCCTACGAGCAGTACTTC
-	TRBJ1-5	TRBV11-3	-	CASSLIDWGSIVIQPQHF	TGTGCCAGCAGCTTAATCGACTGGGGCAGTATTGTAATACAGCCCCAGCATTTT
TRBD2	TRBJ2-7	TRBV11-2	-	CASRLAAFYEQYF	TGTGCCAGCCGACTAGCGGCATTCTACGAGCAGTACTTC
TRBD1	TRBJ1-1	TRBV6-5	-	CASGAGGHSEAFF	TGTGCCAGCGGAGCAGGGGGCCACTCTGAAGCTTTCTTT
-	TRBJ1-5	TRBV19	-	CASSSRYSNQPQHF	TGTGCCAGTAGTTCCAGATATAGCAATCAGCCCCAGCATTTT
-	TRBJ2-1	TRBV11-2	-	CASSYGQVAGKDEQFF	TGTGCCAGCAGCTACGGACAGGTTGCGGGAAAGGATGAGCAGTTCTTC
TRBD1	TRBJ1-2	TRBV7-6	once	CASGQGPDYGYTF	TGTGCCAGCGGACAGGGCCCGGACTATGGCTACACCTTC
-	TRBJ1-2	TRBV4-3	-	CASSPGTNYGYTF	TGCGCCAGCAGCCCCGGGACTAACTATGGCTACACCTTC
TRBD2	TRBJ2-5	TRBV5-4	-	CASSLRTSGQETQYF	TGTGCCAGCAGCTTACGTACTAGCGGACAAGAGACCCAGTACTTC
-	TRBJ2-1	TRBV7-2	-	CASSSISLYNEQFF	TGTGCCAGCAGCTCCATATCGCTATACAATGAGCAGTTCTTC
-	TRBJ2-2	TRBV4-2	-	CASSQEGGNGELFF	TGTGCCAGCAGCCAAGAGGGGGGTAACGGGGAGCTGTTTTTT
TRBD2	TRBJ2-3	TRBV7-8	-	CASSLLLAGGDTQYF	TGTGCCAGCAGCCTACTACTAGCGGGAGGGGATACGCAGTATTTT
-	TRBJ2-5	TRBV19	-	CASNGEPRETQYF	TGTGCCAGTAACGGGGAGCCGCGGGAGACCCAGTACTTC
TRBD2	TRBJ2-1	TRBV9	-	CASSVAGLAVYNEQFF	TGTGCCAGCAGCGTAGCCGGACTAGCGGTATACAATGAGCAGTTCTTC
-	TRBJ2-7	TRBV20-1	-	CSATHYEQYF	TGCAGTGCTACCCATTACGAGCAGTACTTC
TRBD2	TRBJ2-1	TRBV19	-	CASSGTSGLGEQFF	TGTGCCAGTAGTGGGACTAGCGGGCTGGGTGAGCAGTTCTTC
-	TRBJ2-7	TRBV30	-	CAWRGLANQDFYEQYF	TGTGCCTGGAGGGGGCTAGCGAACCAAGATTTCTACGAGCAGTACTTC
TRBD2	TRBJ2-7	TRBV6-5	-	CASSRGAGEQYF	TGTGCCAGCAGTCGCGGAGCGGGGGAGCAGTACTTC
TRBD2	TRBJ2-1	TRBV6-5	-	CASIGGNEQFF	TGTGCCAGCATCGGGGGGAATGAGCAGTTCTTC
TRBD1	TRBJ2-3	TRBV19	-	CASRRQGTKDTQYF	TGTGCCAGTAGGAGACAGGGAACCAAAGATACGCAGTATTTT
-	TRBJ2-1	TRBV7-9	-	CASSTSRTVEYNEQFF	TGTGCCAGCAGCACCTCTAGGACAGTCGAGTACAATGAGCAGTTCTTC
TRBD1	TRBJ1-5	TRBV5-5	-	CASSLYRGNQPQHF	TGTGCCAGCAGCTTGTACAGGGGGAATCAGCCCCAGCATTTT
-	TRBJ2-3	TRBV6-4	medium-sized	CASSSSGSGGADTQYF	TGTGCCAGCAGTTCTTCAGGCTCCGGCGGGGCAGATACGCAGTATTTT
-	TRBJ2-7	TRBV28	few	CASSRGAPFF	TGTGCCAGCAGTCGGGGGGCCCCGTTCTTC
TRBD1	TRBJ1-2	TRBV27	-	CASSPDPGQWGFSDHALYGYTF	TGTGCCAGCAGCCCTGACCCGGGACAGTGGGGTTTTTCTGACCATGCCCTCTATGGCTACACCTTC